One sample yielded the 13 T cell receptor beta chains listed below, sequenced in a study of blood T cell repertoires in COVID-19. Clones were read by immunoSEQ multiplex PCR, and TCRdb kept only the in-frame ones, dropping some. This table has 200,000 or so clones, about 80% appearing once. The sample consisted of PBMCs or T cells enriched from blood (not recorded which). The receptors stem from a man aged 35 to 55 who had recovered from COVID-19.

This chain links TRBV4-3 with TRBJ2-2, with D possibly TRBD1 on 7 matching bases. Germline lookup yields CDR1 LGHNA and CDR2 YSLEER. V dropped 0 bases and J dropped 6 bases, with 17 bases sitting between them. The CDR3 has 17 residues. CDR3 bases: TGCGCCAGCAGCCAAGAGTTTGCCAGGGGGGCTCCCGGGGAGCTGTTTTTT. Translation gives CASSQEFARGAPGELFF.

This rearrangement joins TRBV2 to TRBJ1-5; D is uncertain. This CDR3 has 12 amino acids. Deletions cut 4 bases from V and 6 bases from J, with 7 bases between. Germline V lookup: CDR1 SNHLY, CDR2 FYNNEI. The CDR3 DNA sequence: TGTGCCAGCAGTGGAGAGCGTCAGCCCCAGCATTTT. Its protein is CASSGERQPQHF.

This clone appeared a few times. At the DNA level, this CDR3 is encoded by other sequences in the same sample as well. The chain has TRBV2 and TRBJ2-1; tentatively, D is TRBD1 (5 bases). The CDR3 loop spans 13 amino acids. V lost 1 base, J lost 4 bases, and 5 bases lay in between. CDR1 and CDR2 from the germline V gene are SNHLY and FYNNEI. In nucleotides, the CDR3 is TGTGCCAGCAGTGAAGACAGGTACAATGAGCAGTTCTTC. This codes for CASSEDRYNEQFF.

In DNA, the CDR3 is TGTGCCAGTAGTATAGTAAGGGGGCAAAAGACTGAAGCTTTCTTT. It is translated as CASSIVRGQKTEAFF. The chain couples TRBV19 to TRBJ1-1, with 7 positions matching TRBD1. V lost 1 base to trimming and J lost 5 bases; unmatched junction nucleotides: 7. Looked up from germline, CDR1 is LNHDA and CDR2 is SQIVND (reference sequence). This CDR3 has 15 residues.

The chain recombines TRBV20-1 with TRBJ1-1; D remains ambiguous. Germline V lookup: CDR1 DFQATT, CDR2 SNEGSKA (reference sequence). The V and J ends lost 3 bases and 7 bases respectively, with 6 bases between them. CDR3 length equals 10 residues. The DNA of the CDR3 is TGCAGTGCTAGTCGGGATGAAGCTTTCTTT. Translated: CSASRDEAFF.

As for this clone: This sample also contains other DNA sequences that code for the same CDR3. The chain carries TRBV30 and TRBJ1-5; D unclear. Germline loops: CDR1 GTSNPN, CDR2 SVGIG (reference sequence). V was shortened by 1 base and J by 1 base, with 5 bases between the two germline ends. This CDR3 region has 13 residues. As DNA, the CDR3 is TGTGCCTGGAGTGACGGGAGCAATCAGCCCCAGCATTTT. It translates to CAWSDGSNQPQHF.

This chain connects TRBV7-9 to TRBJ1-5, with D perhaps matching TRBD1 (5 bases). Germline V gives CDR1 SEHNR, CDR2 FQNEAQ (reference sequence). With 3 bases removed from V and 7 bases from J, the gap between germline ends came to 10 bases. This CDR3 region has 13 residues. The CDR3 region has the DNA TGTGCCAGCAGCTTCGCAGGGAGGCAGCCCCAGCATTTT. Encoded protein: CASSFAGRQPQHF. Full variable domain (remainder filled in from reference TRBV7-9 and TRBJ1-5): DTGVSQNPRHKITKRGQNVTFRCDPISEHNRLYWYRQTLGQGPEFLTYFQNEAQLEKSRLLSDRFSAERPKGSFSTLEIQRTEQGDSAMYLCASSFAGRQPQHFGDGTRLSIL.

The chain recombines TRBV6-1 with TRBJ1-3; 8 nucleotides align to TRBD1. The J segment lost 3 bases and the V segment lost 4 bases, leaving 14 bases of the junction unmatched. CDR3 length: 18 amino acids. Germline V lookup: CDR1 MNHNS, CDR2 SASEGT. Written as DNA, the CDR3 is TGTGCCAGCAGTGCCCAATGGAGGGGGACAGGAGGTGGAAACACCATATATTTT. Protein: CASSAQWRGTGGGNTIYF.

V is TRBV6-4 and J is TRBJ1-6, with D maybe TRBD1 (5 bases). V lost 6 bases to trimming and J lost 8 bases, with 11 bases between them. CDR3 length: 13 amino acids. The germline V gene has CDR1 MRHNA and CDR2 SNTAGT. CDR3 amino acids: CASSDGGYSPLHF. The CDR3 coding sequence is TGTGCCAGCAGCGACGGGGGGTATTCACCCCTCCACTTT.

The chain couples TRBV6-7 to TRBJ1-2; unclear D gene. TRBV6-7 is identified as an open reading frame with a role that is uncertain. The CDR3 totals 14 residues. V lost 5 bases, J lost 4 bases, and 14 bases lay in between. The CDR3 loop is CASSPLSQAYGYTF. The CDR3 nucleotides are TGTGCCAGCAGTCCCCTTTCCCAGGCCTATGGCTACACCTTC.

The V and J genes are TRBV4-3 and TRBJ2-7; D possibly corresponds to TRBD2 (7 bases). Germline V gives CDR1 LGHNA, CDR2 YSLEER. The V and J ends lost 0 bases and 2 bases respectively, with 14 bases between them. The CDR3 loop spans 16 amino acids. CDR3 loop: CASSQDYGGLTYEQYF. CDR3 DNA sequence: TGCGCCAGCAGCCAAGATTACGGGGGGCTGACCTACGAGCAGTACTTC.

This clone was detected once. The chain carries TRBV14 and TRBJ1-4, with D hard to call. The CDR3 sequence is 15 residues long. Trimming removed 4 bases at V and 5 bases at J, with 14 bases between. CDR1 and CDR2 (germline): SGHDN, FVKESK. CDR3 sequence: CASSRRRGVNEKLFF. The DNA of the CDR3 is TGTGCCAGCAGCCGGAGGCGGGGAGTGAATGAAAAACTGTTTTTT.

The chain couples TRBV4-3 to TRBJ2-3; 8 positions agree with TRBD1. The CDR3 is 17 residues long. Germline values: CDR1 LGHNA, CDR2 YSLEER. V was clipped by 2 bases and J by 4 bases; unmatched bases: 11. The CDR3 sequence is CASSQNTGQGRPDTQYF. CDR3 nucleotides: TGCGCCAGCAGCCAAAACACCGGACAGGGTCGGCCAGATACGCAGTATTTT.